Listed here is a single T cell receptor (beta chain). This specimen comes from a study of blood T cell repertoires in COVID-19. As processed by the authors: Counts of nucleated cells, estimated from reference gene primer amplification, were obtained. Generated by immunoSEQ multiplex PCR, the TCRdb table keeps only in-frame clones and is missing some. The V and J calls and the clone size are those of that table, but D and trimming were determined from the DNA. The sample contains about 42,000 clones, over 90% of which appear only once. The sample was peripheral blood. The TCR sequence derives from a human donor in a cohort sampled during active COVID-19.

The CDR3 spells CASSLGQGGVETQYF. Written as DNA, the CDR3 is TGTGCCAGCAGTCTGGGACAGGGTGGAGTGGAGACCCAGTACTTC. This sequence joins TRBV28 and TRBJ2-5, with 9 nucleotides matching TRBD1. Trimming removed 5 bases from V and 5 bases from J; junction bases left unmatched: 9. The CDR3 sequence is 15 residues long. CDR1 is MDHEN, CDR2 SYDVKM, per germline.